The rows below give T cell receptor beta chains drawn from one sample of a study of early T cells in non-severe SARS-CoV-2 infection. MiXCR was run by TCRdb on the 5' RACE reads, yielding one entry per CDR3 protein. Among 70,000 to 85,000 distinct CDR3 sequences, around 5% were seen once, and the ten largest hold around 7.8%. The source was whole blood, collected at baseline. The receptors were sampled from an adult who was a healthcare worker with PCR-confirmed SARS-CoV-2 infection or an uninfected control (not recorded which). The CDR3 runs from the conserved cysteine through the conserved F or W. The D gene is left open where the match is weak. Some rows have no size entry. The others give once, few or many, or a class for an expanded clone.

cdr3_nt cdr3_aa clone_size j_call v_call d_call
TGCGCCAGCGGGATGGACAGGAACGGGGCCTACGAGCAGTACTTC CASGMDRNGAYEQYF few TRBJ2-7 TRBV5-1 TRBD1
TGTGCCAGCAGCTTAGGGTGGACTAGCACAAAGGAGACCCAGTACTTC CASSLGWTSTKETQYF many TRBJ2-5 TRBV11-2 TRBD2
TGTGCCAGCAGTCCGGGACTAGTTTTGGAGACCCAGTACTTC CASSPGLVLETQYF many TRBJ2-5 TRBV27 TRBD2
TGTGCCAGCTCCCGGGAGGGCCCGAACACCGGGGAGCTGTTTTTT CASSREGPNTGELFF many TRBJ2-2 TRBV6-6 TRBD2
TGTGCCAGCAGCTCCCCCGGGGACCAAGAGACCCAGTACTTC CASSSPGDQETQYF few TRBJ2-5 TRBV7-6 NA
TGTGCCACATCCCCCCTTAAAGGGAAGATGAACACTGAAGCTTTCTTT CATSPLKGKMNTEAFF many TRBJ1-1 TRBV10-3 NA
TGTGCCAGCGGCAGACAGGGGGCCTACGAGCAGTACTTC CASGRQGAYEQYF NA TRBJ2-7 TRBV11-3 TRBD1
TGTGCCAGCAGCTTGACAGGGAGGGGTCGGACTGAAGCTTTCTTT CASSLTGRGRTEAFF few TRBJ1-1 TRBV5-4 NA
TGTGCCAGCAGCCGGGACAGGGGACTTGAAATCTACGAGCAGTACTTC CASSRDRGLEIYEQYF many TRBJ2-7 TRBV7-6 TRBD1
TGTGCCAGCAGCTTAGCGGTTTTGCGGGATAAGAGCACAGATACGCAGTATTTT CASSLAVLRDKSTDTQYF few TRBJ2-3 TRBV7-9 NA
TGTGCCAGCAGCCCCGGGACAGGGCTCCCCGGGGAGCTGTTTTTT CASSPGTGLPGELFF many TRBJ2-2 TRBV27 TRBD1
TGTGCCAGCGTACATACCGGGACAGGGCTTTTTGGAAACACCATATATTTT CASVHTGTGLFGNTIYF many TRBJ1-3 TRBV6-6 TRBD1
TGCGCCAGCAGTGAGTCGCGGGGATCCTACGAGCAGTACTTC CASSESRGSYEQYF many TRBJ2-7 TRBV10-2 NA
TGTGCCAGCAGCTTATTTTACAATGAGCAGTTCTTC CASSLFYNEQFF many TRBJ2-1 TRBV7-6 NA
TGTGCCAGCAGCTTAGTTACTTTGGGCTACACCTTC CASSLVTLGYTF few TRBJ1-2 TRBV7-9 NA
TGTGCCAGCAGCTCAGGAAATCAGCCCCAGCATTTT CASSSGNQPQHF many TRBJ1-5 TRBV5-6 NA
TGTGCCAGCAGTTTAGGGAACGGAAGCACTGAAGCTTTCTTT CASSLGNGSTEAFF few TRBJ1-1 TRBV28 NA
TGCAGTGCTAGAGATGGGCTGTCGAGCTACGAGCAGTACTTC CSARDGLSSYEQYF many TRBJ2-7 TRBV20-1 NA
TGTGCCAGCTCACCGGGACAGCAACCTGAAGCTTTCTTT CASSPGQQPEAFF NA TRBJ1-1 TRBV18 TRBD1
TGCGCCAGCAGACCAGCATCGGGGAGAAGCACAGATACGCAGTATTTT CASRPASGRSTDTQYF many TRBJ2-3 TRBV5-1 NA
TGTGCCAGCGAGGAATTTATGGGGGACCCTGGAAACACCATATATTTT CASEEFMGDPGNTIYF many TRBJ1-3 TRBV7-9 NA
TGCGCCAGCAGCTTGGCCCTACTAGCGGGAGAAGAGACCCAGTACTTC CASSLALLAGEETQYF few TRBJ2-5 TRBV5-1 TRBD2
TGTGCCTGGAATGGGATCACCCCGTCGGGACGGTATGGCTACACCTTC CAWNGITPSGRYGYTF NA TRBJ1-2 TRBV30 NA
TGTGCCAGCAGCTTAGCGGAGGCCTCTGGGGCCAACGTCCTGACTTTC CASSLAEASGANVLTF many TRBJ2-6 TRBV7-9 NA
TGTGCCAGCAGTTTAAGGCTAGCGGGAGTTGAGCAGTACTTC CASSLRLAGVEQYF many TRBJ2-7 TRBV28 TRBD2
TGTGCCAGCAGCCGATCCCCCAATCAGCCCCAGCATTTT CASSRSPNQPQHF many TRBJ1-5 TRBV6-5 NA
TGTGCCAGTACCGACAGGGACCCTAGCACAGATACGCAGTATTTT CASTDRDPSTDTQYF few TRBJ2-3 TRBV9 TRBD1
TGTGCCAGCACCCCAAGGAGGGCCAAAAACATTCAGTACTTC CASTPRRAKNIQYF NA TRBJ2-4 TRBV7-9 NA
TGCGCCAGCAGCCAACCCAACGGCTATGGCTACACCTTC CASSQPNGYGYTF many TRBJ1-2 TRBV5-1 NA
TGTGCCAGCAGTTACACAGGCCATAGCAATCAGCCCCAGCATTTT CASSYTGHSNQPQHF many TRBJ1-5 TRBV6-2/TRBV6-3 NA
TGCAGCGTCCCTAGGCAGACAGCATTGACAGATACGCAGTATTTT CSVPRQTALTDTQYF many TRBJ2-3 TRBV29-1 NA
TGTGCCAGCAGCCCCCCGCCGGGGGCCTCTTTGGACAATGAGCAGTTCTTC CASSPPPGASLDNEQFF NA TRBJ2-1 TRBV7-9 NA
TGCGCCAGCAGCCAAATCGGTGCAGGGGGTCATGGCTACACCTTC CASSQIGAGGHGYTF few TRBJ1-2 TRBV4-1 TRBD1
TGTGCCAGCAATACAGGACCTGAGCAGTTCTTC CASNTGPEQFF few TRBJ2-1 TRBV28 NA
TGTGCCAGCAGTTACTCGCCACGACCCCTTCTTACAGATACGCAGTATTTT CASSYSPRPLLTDTQYF many TRBJ2-3 TRBV6-5 NA
TGTGCCTGGGCACGAAAAAATTCACCCCTCCACTTT CAWARKNSPLHF few TRBJ1-6 TRBV30 NA